Following are 26 T cell receptor beta chains from one sample sequenced in a study of HIV-infected patients and healthy controls. All unsorted peripheral T cells were captured because whole blood was used without fractionation. Reverse transcription used around 540 ng RNA and constant-region primers for alpha and beta. Each of the alpha and beta chains got its own library through chain-specific third strand synthesis with indices. TCRdb re-called the 5' RACE reads through MiXCR, storing one row per CDR3 protein. The table has around 7,000 distinct CDR3 sequences, less than 8.5% seen once. Sequencing used blood, obtained before antiretroviral therapy. The receptors come from an adult with HIV infection.

This clonotype has at least ten counts. The chain links TRBV6-5 to TRBJ2-7; 7 nucleotides agree with TRBD2. This CDR3 region has 15 residues. The germline gives CDR1 MNHEY, CDR2 SVGAGI. V trimming: 4 bases; J trimming: 1 base; junction bases outside the gene matches: 7. The CDR3 DNA reads as TGTGCCAGCAGTTCATCGGACGGGGGGTCCTACGAGCAGTACTTC. This sequence encodes CASSSSDGGSYEQYF.

By share of the sample, this clonotype is medium-sized. The chain recombines TRBV5-5 with TRBJ1-1, with D unclear. Trimming took off 0 bases at V and 1 base at J, with 4 bases between the two ends. The CDR3 is made up of 13 amino acids. Looked up from germline, CDR1 is SGHKS and CDR2 is YYEKEE (reference sequence). CDR3 nucleotide sequence: TGTGCCAGCAGCTTGGTACCGAACACTGAAGCTTTCTTT. Protein sequence: CASSLVPNTEAFF.

This clonotype was picked up many times. This chain connects TRBV11-2 to TRBJ1-4; tentative D call: TRBD1 (5 bases). V was pared by 6 bases and J by 7 bases, with 12 bases between. There are 13 residues in the CDR3. The germline gives CDR1 SGHAT, CDR2 FQNNGV. The CDR3 nucleotides are TGTGCCAGCAGGCCTAGTGACAGTGAAAAACTGTTTTTT. Translated, it gives CASRPSDSEKLFF.

This clonotype has a handful of counts. The genes are TRBV20-1 and TRBJ2-1; 10 nucleotides match TRBD2. The CDR3 has 14 amino acids. The germline V gene encodes CDR1 DFQATT and CDR2 SNEGSKA (reference sequence). After removal of 6 bases from V and 3 bases from J, the junction contained 5 bases not matched to a gene. CDR3: CSAPPSGGYNEQFF. CDR3 bases: TGCAGTGCCCCGCCTAGCGGGGGCTACAATGAGCAGTTCTTC.

This clonotype occurred many times. This chain links TRBV27 with TRBJ1-5, with D perhaps TRBD1 (6 bases). The CDR3 covers 15 residues. The V end was cut by 4 bases, the J end by 4 bases, with 14 bases between. Germline V gene lookup returns CDR1 MNHEY and CDR2 SMNVEV (reference sequence). The CDR3 DNA reads TGTGCCAGCAGTTATACAGGGACCTCAAATCAGCCCCAGCATTTT. It is translated as CASSYTGTSNQPQHF.

This clonotype has ten or more counts. V gene TRBV12-3 or TRBV12-4 combines with J gene TRBJ2-3; 12 positions match TRBD2. The length of the CDR3 is 14 residues. With V trimmed by 6 bases and J by 5 bases, 3 bases remained unmatched. The chain's CDR3 is CASSRLAGEDTQYF. In DNA, the CDR3 is TGTGCCAGCAGCCGACTAGCGGGGGAAGATACGCAGTATTTT.

This chain links TRBV20-1 with TRBJ1-1, with TRBD1 as a possible D gene (5 bases). Deletions cut 6 bases from V and 4 bases from J, with 18 bases between. Germline assignment: CDR1 DFQATT and CDR2 SNEGSKA (reference sequence). The CDR3 is made up of 14 amino acids. The CDR3 region is CSAGAAGGGTEAFF. In DNA, the CDR3 is TGCAGTGCCGGCGCGGCGGGGGGGGGCACTGAAGCTTTCTTT.

By sample share, this clonotype is medium-sized. The chain employs TRBV6-5 and TRBJ2-2; 9 bases map to TRBD1. The CDR3 consists of 14 residues. The J segment lost 7 bases and the V segment lost 6 bases, leaving 6 bases of the junction unmatched. Germline V lookup: CDR1 MNHEY, CDR2 SVGAGI. CDR3 in amino acids: CASRSDRGHGELFF. CDR3 bases: TGTGCCAGCAGGTCGGACAGGGGTCACGGGGAGCTGTTTTTT.

By sample fraction, this clonotype is medium-sized. The gene calls are TRBV7-2 and TRBJ2-7, with D perhaps matching TRBD1 or TRBD2 (5 bases each). This CDR3 has 16 residues. Germline V gene data show CDR1 as SGHTA and CDR2 as FQGNSA. Trimming cost V 5 bases and J 2 bases, with 19 bases left between them. This chain's CDR3 is CASSHESGRDAYEQYF. The DNA for the CDR3 is TGTGCCAGCAGCCACGAATCGGGACGGGATGCCTACGAGCAGTACTTC.

This clonotype showed up many times. Mismatch with germline at one junction end may stem from a read error. The V and J genes are TRBV7-2 and TRBJ2-1, with a possible D match to TRBD1 (7 bases). CDR3 size: 14 residues. Germline V gene lookup returns CDR1 SGHTA and CDR2 FQGNSA. CDR3 DNA sequence: TGTGCCAGCACCTTAGCCAGGGGGGCGAATGAGCAGTTCTTC. It yields the protein CASTLARGANEQFF.

By sample fraction, this clonotype is medium-sized. The gene calls are TRBV29-1 and TRBJ1-2, with no clear D. Germline V gene data show CDR1 as SQVTM and CDR2 as ANQGSEA. Trimming cost V 5 bases and J 4 bases, with 14 bases left between them. The CDR3 runs to 13 residues. The DNA for the CDR3 is TGCAGCGTTATGTCAGCCACTGTCTATGGCTACACCTTC. It yields the protein CSVMSATVYGYTF. The whole variable domain, remainder taken from reference TRBV29-1 and TRBJ1-2, is SAVISQKPSRDICQRGTSLTIQCQVDSQVTMMFWYRQQPGQSLTLIATANQGSEATYESGFVIDKFPISRPNLTFSTLTVSNMSPEDSSIYLCSVMSATVYGYTFGSGTRLTVV.

Relative to its sample, this clonotype is medium-sized. The chain joins TRBV4-2 to TRBJ2-2; TRBD1 is a possible D gene (5 bases). Germline V gene sequence: CDR1 LGHNA, CDR2 YNFKEQ. The germline V and J ends were trimmed by 4 bases and 7 bases, with 16 bases remaining between them. The CDR3 covers 15 residues. CDR3 sequence (DNA): TGTGCCAGCAGCCCAGAACACCCAGGGATCGGGGAGCTGTTTTTT. Its translation: CASSPEHPGIGELFF.

By share, this clonotype ranks as medium-sized. The J gene is TRBJ2-7, the V gene TRBV13, with TRBD2 matching over 8 bases. The V gene end was trimmed by 2 bases and the J gene end by 2 bases; junction bases not matched to a gene: 5. The CDR3 contains 15 residues. Germline CDR1 is PRHDT and CDR2 is FYEKMQ (reference sequence). The CDR3 region has the DNA TGTGCCAGCAGCTTAAAAAAGCGGGGGACCTACGAGCAGTACTTC. Protein product: CASSLKKRGTYEQYF.

This clonotype has ten or more counts. The CDR3 DNA sequence: TGTGCTACGGGACACGACAAAGGGACCCAGTACTTC. Translating gives CATGHDKGTQYF. V and J are TRBV12-5 and TRBJ2-5, with TRBD1 as a possible D gene (6 bases). The CDR3 contains 12 residues. Germline CDR1 LGHNT, CDR2 FRNRAP. The V end lost 10 bases, the J end lost 7 bases, and 16 bases lay between the germline ends.

The rearrangement uses TRBV20-1 and TRBJ2-1, with 10 bases matching TRBD2. CDR1 DFQATT and CDR2 SNEGSKA come from the germline V gene (reference sequence). Trimming at V came to 6 bases and at J to 14 bases, leaving 13 bases not matched to a gene. This CDR3 spans 13 amino acids. The CDR3 DNA is TGCAGTGCCCGTGAGAGCGGGAGGGCTCGAGAGTTCTTC. It specifies CSARESGRAREFF.

This clonotype is judged medium-sized (0.01 to 0.1%). The chain couples TRBV28 to TRBJ1-5; no definite D call. The V end lost 7 bases, the J end lost 6 bases, and 10 bases lay between the germline ends. There are 12 residues in the CDR3. Germline V gene sequence: CDR1 MDHEN, CDR2 SYDVKM. The CDR3 is CASTGDGQPQHF. CDR3 bases: TGTGCCAGCACCGGAGACGGTCAGCCCCAGCATTTT. Filled out from reference TRBV28 and TRBJ1-5, the complete variable domain reads DVKVTQSSRYLVKRTGEKVFLECVQDMDHENMFWYRQDPGLGLRLIYFSYDVKMKEKGDIPEGYSVSREKKERFSLILESASTNQTSMYLCASTGDGQPQHFGDGTRLSIL.

The chain is built from TRBV28 and TRBJ2-7; 7 bases map to TRBD2. The germline V gene encodes CDR1 MDHEN and CDR2 SYDVKM. Trimming removed 6 bases from V and 1 base from J; junction bases left unmatched: 3. The CDR3 consists of 13 residues. The CDR3 sequence: CASRVAGSYEQYF. The CDR3 nucleotides are TGTGCCAGCAGAGTAGCGGGTTCCTACGAGCAGTACTTC.

J is TRBJ1-4 and V is TRBV7-6; no firm D call. Germline values: CDR1 SGHVS, CDR2 FNYEAQ. There are 14 residues in the CDR3. V lost 8 bases to trimming and J lost 4 bases, with 14 bases between them. Here the CDR3 reads CASGQNVGNEKLFF. The CDR3 region has the DNA TGTGCCAGCGGTCAGAATGTGGGTAATGAAAAACTGTTTTTT.

The sample holds many counts of this clonotype. V gene TRBV2 combines with J gene TRBJ1-3, with D possibly being TRBD1 (6 bases). V was trimmed by 0 bases and J by 4 bases, leaving 22 bases between them. From germline, CDR1 is SNHLY and CDR2 FYNNEI. The CDR3 extends over 19 amino acids. In nucleotides, the CDR3 is TGTGCCAGCAGTGAAGCGGCCTGGGTCCCGGGACAAGAAGGAAACACCATATATTTT. The encoded protein is CASSEAAWVPGQEGNTIYF.

Remarks on this clonotype: Germline and junction disagree at one end, which may indicate a read error. The rearrangement uses TRBV10-3 and TRBJ1-6; no definite D call. The CDR3 is 14 residues long. Germline assignment: CDR1 ENHRY and CDR2 SYGVKD. The CDR3 protein is CATSDGLGGSPLHF. CDR3 DNA sequence: TGTGCCACCAGTGACGGACTCGGAGGTTCACCCCTCCACTTT.

This clonotype is termed medium-sized. The V gene is TRBV9, the J gene TRBJ1-1, with a possible D match to TRBD1 (6 bases). Germline CDR1 is SGDLS and CDR2 is YYNGEE. The CDR3 totals 14 residues. Trimming pared 0 bases from V and 2 bases from J, leaving 8 bases between. This chain's CDR3 is CASSVGTANTEAFF. In nucleotides, the CDR3 is TGTGCCAGCAGCGTAGGGACAGCAAACACTGAAGCTTTCTTT.

V is TRBV6-5 and J is TRBJ2-7; possible D gene TRBD1, 6 bases. This CDR3 has 12 residues. The germline V gene encodes CDR1 MNHEY and CDR2 SVGAGI. Trimming took 6 bases from V and 3 from J, leaving 9 bases between them. The CDR3 bases are TGTGCCAGCAGAGAGGACAGCTACGAGCAGTACTTC. Amino acids: CASREDSYEQYF.

This clonotype is labeled medium-sized. The rearrangement joins TRBV18 to TRBJ1-2; D is unresolved. The V gene's germline CDR1 is KGHSH and CDR2 LQKENI. The CDR3 contains 16 residues. Trimming left V 6 bases short and J 4 bases short, with 21 bases between. Here the CDR3 DNA reads TGTGCCAGCTCCGCGCCCGCCGGGAGCATGATCTATGGCTACACCTTC. Encoded protein: CASSAPAGSMIYGYTF.

This clonotype was recorded a few times. The rearrangement joins TRBV6-4 to TRBJ2-3; TRBD2 agrees at 12 bases. The CDR3 has 15 residues. Per germline, CDR1 MRHNA and CDR2 SNTAGT. The trim removed 3 bases at V and 4 bases at J, leaving 2 bases unmatched. CDR3 coding DNA: TGTGCCAGCAGTGAGACTAGCGGGAGTGCAGATACGCAGTATTTT. Translating it yields CASSETSGSADTQYF.

This clonotype was seen many times. The chain recombines TRBV13 with TRBJ1-1; D is possibly TRBD1 (6 bases). The germline gives CDR1 PRHDT, CDR2 FYEKMQ (reference sequence). V lost 10 bases, J lost 7 bases, and 22 bases lay in between. This CDR3 has 14 amino acids. The DNA of the CDR3 is TGTGCCACCTCGGGGAGGACAGTTCTCAATGAAGCTTTCTTT. Translating gives CATSGRTVLNEAFF. The variable domain in full, completed from reference TRBV13 and TRBJ1-1, reads AAGVIQSPRHLIKEKRETATLKCYPIPRHDTVYWYQQGPGQDPQFLISFYEKMQSDKGSIPDRFSAQQFSDYHSELNMSSLELGDSALYFCATSGRTVLNEAFFGQGTRLTVV.

This clonotype is medium-sized by share. This chain uses TRBV28 with TRBJ2-7; 14 bases are a match to TRBD2. This CDR3 has 17 residues. After removal of 2 bases from V and 5 bases from J, the junction contained 8 bases not matched to a gene. Germline lookup yields CDR1 MDHEN and CDR2 SYDVKM. CDR3 nucleotides: TGTGCCAGCAGTTTACCCCCGGGACTAGCGGGAGTCAACGAGCAGTACTTC. Translated, it gives CASSLPPGLAGVNEQYF.